These 32 T cell receptor beta chains were all obtained from the same sample, sequenced in a study of cytotoxic CD8 clonotypes in ibrutinib-treated CLL. The method was immunoSEQ multiplex PCR; TCRdb's version includes in-frame clones alone and lacks a portion of them. The profile shows roughly 51,000 clones, approximately 51% of them singletons. Sequencing was performed on PBMCs, taken after 12 months of ibrutinib treatment. All receptors come from a human donor with chronic lymphocytic leukemia.

The chain has TRBV5-1 and TRBJ2-7; 11 nucleotides match TRBD2. This CDR3 spans 15 amino acids. J was trimmed by 3 bases and V by 4 bases; bases with no gene match: 6. Looked up from germline, CDR1 is SGHRS and CDR2 is YFSETQ. CDR3 nucleotide sequence: TGCGCCAGCAGCACCGGCGGGACTAGCGGCTACGAGCAGTACTTC. Translated, it gives CASSTGGTSGYEQYF.

The gene calls are TRBV10-3 and TRBJ2-7, with 8 positions matching TRBD1. CDR1 and CDR2 (germline): ENHRY, SYGVKD. Trimming took 11 bases from V and 2 from J; bases not matched to a gene: 8. This CDR3 contains 13 residues. The CDR3 DNA follows: TGTGCCGCTGGACAGGGTATGGCCTACGAGCAGTACTTC. Translating it yields CAAGQGMAYEQYF.

A few counts support this clone. This chain joins TRBV5-1 and TRBJ2-1; TRBD2 agrees at 8 bases. V was clipped by 5 bases and J by 10 bases; unmatched bases: 17. Germline CDR1 SGHRS, CDR2 YFSETQ. The CDR3 is 16 residues long. CDR3 in amino acids: CASSSLREGLRVEQFF. The CDR3 coding sequence is TGCGCCAGCAGTTCCCTCCGGGAGGGGCTAAGGGTAGAGCAGTTCTTC.

The gene calls are TRBV27 and TRBJ1-5; D is uncertain. CDR3 length: 13 residues. In germline, CDR1 is MNHEY, CDR2 SMNVEV (reference sequence). V was clipped by 2 bases and J by 11 bases, with 13 bases between them. CDR3 nucleotides: TGTGCCAGCAGTTTAGATGTGGGTCTAACCCAGCATTTT. Translation: CASSLDVGLTQHF.

This clone was found once. The rearrangement uses TRBV7-2 and TRBJ2-7; D may match TRBD1 or TRBD2 (5 bases each). Trimming took off 5 bases at V and 5 bases at J, with 13 bases between the two ends. In germline, CDR1 is SGHTA, CDR2 FQGNSA. CDR3 size: 13 residues. As DNA, the CDR3 is TGTGCCAGCAGCGCGAGGACGGGACACGAGCAGTACTTC. It specifies CASSARTGHEQYF.

This clone was seen only once. The chain uses TRBV11-2 and TRBJ2-1; 8 bases align to TRBD2. V gave up 3 bases and J gave up 9 bases; unmatched junction bases: 13. Germline-derived CDR1 and CDR2 are SGHAT and FQNNGV. The CDR3 runs 16 residues. This CDR3 reads CASSFFWPGGPSEQFF. As DNA, the CDR3 is TGTGCCAGCAGCTTTTTTTGGCCGGGAGGGCCGAGTGAGCAGTTCTTC. The full variable domain, its missing parts supplied by reference TRBV11-2 and TRBJ2-1, is EAGVAQSPRYKIIEKRQSVAFWCNPISGHATLYWYQQILGQGPKLLIQFQNNGVVDDSQLPKDRFSAERLKGVDSTLKIQPAKLEDSAVYLCASSFFWPGGPSEQFFGPGTRLTVL.

The rearrangement uses TRBV7-9 and TRBJ1-1; 8 nucleotides agree with TRBD1. Germline V gene sequence: CDR1 SEHNR, CDR2 FQNEAQ (reference sequence). With V trimmed by 6 bases and J by 1 base, 10 bases remained unmatched. The length of the CDR3 is 16 residues. The DNA for the CDR3 is TGTGCCAGCAGATCTCACAGGGGGAAGGGGAACACTGAAGCTTTCTTT. This sequence encodes CASRSHRGKGNTEAFF.

This clone showed up just a few times. The chain links TRBV18 to TRBJ2-7, with TRBD1 as a possible D gene (5 bases). The CDR3 has 14 amino acids. The germline V gene has CDR1 KGHSH and CDR2 LQKENI. V lost 3 bases to trimming and J lost 4 bases, with 13 bases between them. This CDR3 reads CASSPQGLLYEQYF. The CDR3 nucleotides read TGTGCCAGCTCACCCCAGGGTCTGCTTTACGAGCAGTACTTC.

Only a few counts were recorded for this clone. The genes are TRBV2 and TRBJ1-4; 7 bases match TRBD1. V trimming: 6 bases; J trimming: 7 bases; junction bases outside the gene matches: 8. The CDR3 length is 14 residues. Germline CDR1 reads SNHLY; CDR2 reads FYNNEI. The CDR3 region has the DNA TGTGCCAGCAGGAGACTAGACAGGGCTGAAAAACTGTTTTTT. Translating gives CASRRLDRAEKLFF.

The chain carries TRBV4-2 and TRBJ2-3; TRBD1 matches at 9 bases. The CDR3 length is 20 residues. Germline V gives CDR1 LGHNA, CDR2 YNFKEQ. Unmatched junction bases numbered 15, after V lost 0 bases and J lost 2 bases. The CDR3 coding sequence is TGTGCCAGCAGCCAAGATCCCCCCTACAGGGGGCGACGGGACACAGATACGCAGTATTTT. Protein product: CASSQDPPYRGRRDTDTQYF.

The chain links TRBV7-9 to TRBJ2-2; no clear D. CDR3 length: 16 amino acids. Germline lookup yields CDR1 SEHNR and CDR2 FQNEAQ (reference sequence). V lost 2 bases, J lost 2 bases, and 12 bases lay in between. The DNA for the CDR3 is TGTGCCAGCAGCTTATTAGGACGGGCCAACACCGGGGAGCTGTTTTTT. Its translation: CASSLLGRANTGELFF. Filled out from reference TRBV7-9 and TRBJ2-2, the complete variable domain reads DTGVSQNPRHKITKRGQNVTFRCDPISEHNRLYWYRQTLGQGPEFLTYFQNEAQLEKSRLLSDRFSAERPKGSFSTLEIQRTEQGDSAMYLCASSLLGRANTGELFFGEGSRLTVL.

The chain is built from TRBV10-3 and TRBJ1-1; no reliable D call. The CDR3 consists of 13 residues. The germline gives CDR1 ENHRY, CDR2 SYGVKD. V lost 8 bases to trimming and J lost 4 bases, with 14 bases between them. The CDR3 protein is CAIRGDPGTEAFF. The CDR3 coding sequence is TGTGCCATCCGGGGAGACCCGGGCACTGAAGCTTTCTTT.

This clone has only a few counts. The chain employs TRBV2 and TRBJ1-5; D gene uncertain. With 3 bases removed from V and 5 bases from J, the gap between germline ends came to 11 bases. CDR1 is SNHLY and CDR2 is FYNNEI in the germline V gene. The CDR3 is 14 residues long. The CDR3 protein is CASSDSTGHQPQHF. The CDR3 region has the DNA TGTGCCAGCAGTGATTCTACGGGTCATCAGCCCCAGCATTTT.

The chain employs TRBV6-6 and TRBJ2-7; 13 bases fit TRBD2. The J segment lost 3 bases and the V segment lost 4 bases, leaving 6 bases of the junction unmatched. This CDR3 contains 16 residues. Germline V lookup: CDR1 MNHNY, CDR2 SVGAGI (reference sequence). The DNA of the CDR3 is TGTGCCAGCAGTTCCCGGGGACTAGCGGGACTCTACGAGCAGTACTTC. As protein: CASSSRGLAGLYEQYF.

This clone was seen more than once but under ten times. The rearrangement links TRBV18 to TRBJ2-1; D gene uncertain. The CDR3 has 13 residues. The V gene lost 3 bases and the J gene lost 9 bases, with 12 bases spanning the gap. Germline CDR1 reads KGHSH; CDR2 reads LQKENI. The DNA of the CDR3 is TGTGCCAGCTCACCGGAAAGCGTGGGTGAGCAGTTCTTC. Protein sequence: CASSPESVGEQFF.

This chain uses TRBV5-1 with TRBJ2-4; the match to TRBD1 covers 11 bases. V lost 2 bases and J lost 3; bases outside the gene matches: 4. The CDR3 sequence is 16 residues long. Germline V gene lookup returns CDR1 SGHRS and CDR2 YFSETQ. CDR3 in amino acids: CASSFLGQGDKNIQYF. CDR3 nucleotides: TGCGCCAGCAGCTTTTTGGGACAGGGGGACAAAAACATTCAGTACTTC. Full variable domain (outside the CDR3, taken from reference TRBV5-1 and TRBJ2-4): KAGVTQTPRYLIKTRGQQVTLSCSPISGHRSVSWYQQTPGQGLQFLFEYFSETQRNKGNFPGRFSGRQFSNSRSEMNVSTLELGDSALYLCASSFLGQGDKNIQYFGAGTRLSVL.

This clone has more than one count but fewer than ten. The CDR3 DNA sequence: TGTGCCAGCAGCGTAGTCTTCGGAGACGGCTACACCTTC. Its protein is CASSVVFGDGYTF. The chain links TRBV9 to TRBJ1-2, with D unresolved. The CDR3 loop spans 13 amino acids. The germline gives CDR1 SGDLS, CDR2 YYNGEE. V lost 0 bases, J lost 8 bases, and 11 bases lay in between.

V is TRBV27 and J is TRBJ1-5, with 11 nucleotides matching TRBD1. Losses at the gene ends were 5 bases for V and 5 bases for J; bases not matched to a gene: 8. Germline assignment: CDR1 MNHEY and CDR2 SMNVEV (reference sequence). The CDR3 consists of 16 residues. The CDR3 nucleotides are TGTGCCAGCAGTCCAGGGACAGGGGGAAAGTATCAGCCCCAGCATTTT. It codes for CASSPGTGGKYQPQHF.

The V gene is TRBV9, the J gene TRBJ2-3; D ambiguous. The V gene's germline CDR1 is SGDLS and CDR2 YYNGEE. The CDR3 runs 12 residues. V was cut by 4 bases and J by 2 bases, with 5 bases left in between. The CDR3 DNA follows: TGTGCCAGCAGCCCAAACACAGATACGCAGTATTTT. Protein: CASSPNTDTQYF.

This clone was seen only a few times. The CDR3: CASSFLTGREQYF. The CDR3 nucleotides read TGTGCCAGCAGTTTCCTGACAGGGCGCGAGCAGTACTTC. The gene calls are TRBV27 and TRBJ2-7, with TRBD1 matching over 7 bases. V was pared by 3 bases and J by 6 bases, with 5 bases of the junction left unmatched. Germline-derived CDR1 and CDR2 are MNHEY and SMNVEV (reference sequence). This CDR3 spans 13 amino acids.

This clone was detected a few times. This sequence joins TRBV9 and TRBJ2-5, with 8 bases lining up with TRBD2. The CDR3 has 17 residues. Losses at the gene ends were 4 bases for V and 0 bases for J; bases not matched to a gene: 11. Germline V lookup: CDR1 SGDLS, CDR2 YYNGEE. The CDR3 sequence is CASSPSTSVRYQETQYF. DNA for the CDR3: TGTGCCAGCAGCCCCTCGACTAGCGTTCGGTACCAAGAGACCCAGTACTTC.

The chain recombines TRBV21-1 with TRBJ1-1. TRBV21-1 is a recognized pseudogene. This CDR3 comprises 15 residues. CDR3 nucleotides: TGTGCCAGCAGCAAAGCGCGGGAGGGTTACACTGAAGCTTTCTTT. Its translation: CASSKAREGYTEAFF.

The rearrangement uses TRBV29-1 and TRBJ2-7, with D perhaps matching TRBD1 or TRBD2 (6 bases each). Germline-derived CDR1 and CDR2 are SQVTM and ANQGSEA. Trimming left V 6 bases short and J 6 bases short, with 24 bases between. The CDR3 is 15 amino acids. The CDR3 nucleotides are TGCAGCGTCGGGGGCAGTCCCTTGACAATCGCCGAGCAGTACTTC. This sequence encodes CSVGGSPLTIAEQYF.

This sequence joins TRBV25-1 and TRBJ1-4; D possibly corresponds to TRBD1 (6 bases). V lost 3 bases and J lost 13, with 12 bases in between. There are 12 residues in the CDR3. Germline values: CDR1 MGHDK, CDR2 SYGVNS. CDR3 coding DNA: TGTGCCAGCAGTGACCAGGGGATTAGACTGTTTTTT. As protein: CASSDQGIRLFF.

The genes are TRBV27 and TRBJ1-5, with D possibly being TRBD1 (5 bases). The CDR3 covers 15 residues. The germline V and J ends were trimmed by 5 bases and 0 bases, with 11 bases remaining between them. From germline, CDR1 is MNHEY and CDR2 SMNVEV (reference sequence). Here the CDR3 reads CASSQGSYSNQPQHF. In DNA, the CDR3 is TGTGCCAGCAGTCAGGGATCATATAGCAATCAGCCCCAGCATTTT.

V usage is TRBV10-3 and J usage is TRBJ2-2; 7 nucleotides align to TRBD1. V trimming: 6 bases; J trimming: 2 bases; junction bases outside the gene matches: 6. Per germline, CDR1 ENHRY and CDR2 SYGVKD. CDR3 length: 15 residues. In DNA, the CDR3 is TGTGCCATCAGGGCCGGGACAGTTAACACCGGGGAGCTGTTTTTT. This sequence encodes CAIRAGTVNTGELFF.

This clone was counted only a few times. CDR3 sequence reads: CASSQDQGNEQFF. The DNA of the CDR3 is TGTGCCAGCAGCCAAGATCAAGGGAATGAGCAGTTCTTC. The chain carries TRBV4-2 and TRBJ2-1, with unresolved D. The CDR3 is 13 amino acids. Germline V lookup: CDR1 LGHNA, CDR2 YNFKEQ. Trimming left V 0 bases short and J 7 bases short, with 7 bases between.

This clone came up once. The chain combines TRBV27 with TRBJ1-2; unclear D gene. The V gene's germline CDR1 is MNHEY and CDR2 SMNVEV (reference sequence). The CDR3 length is 16 residues. The V end lost 6 bases, the J end lost 5 bases, and 22 bases lay between the germline ends. CDR3 nucleotide sequence: TGTGCCAGCAGCCCCTTTGCCGGGCAGGCGGGATATGGCTACACCTTC. Translation: CASSPFAGQAGYGYTF.

There are a few counts of this clone. The chain uses TRBV30 and TRBJ1-1, with 12 bases fitting TRBD1. This CDR3 is built from 12 residues. The trim removed 3 bases at V and 9 bases at J, leaving 2 bases unmatched. CDR1 and CDR2 from the germline V gene are GTSNPN and SVGIG (reference sequence). The CDR3 DNA follows: TGTGCCTGGAGGGGGACAGGGGGCAAAGCTTTCTTT. Protein sequence: CAWRGTGGKAFF.

This clone has only a few counts. The rearrangement links TRBV28 to TRBJ1-5; D uncertain. Trimming left V 5 bases short and J 1 base short, with 12 bases between. The CDR3 length is 15 residues. Germline CDR1 MDHEN, CDR2 SYDVKM. CDR3 DNA sequence: TGTGCCAGCAGTGGCGGGGATAGGAGCAATCAGCCCCAGCATTTT. As protein: CASSGGDRSNQPQHF.

The rearrangement joins TRBV5-1 to TRBJ2-1; D is possibly TRBD1 (6 bases). Trimming cost V 4 bases and J 8 bases, with 10 bases left between them. The CDR3 is 12 residues long. Germline CDR1 is SGHRS and CDR2 is YFSETQ. CDR3 residues: CASSRTEDEQFF. In nucleotides, the CDR3 is TGCGCCAGCAGCCGGACAGAAGATGAGCAGTTCTTC.

This clone was detected a few times. V and J are TRBV7-9 and TRBJ2-3, with 12 bases that match TRBD1. Germline V lookup: CDR1 SEHNR, CDR2 FQNEAQ (reference sequence). The CDR3 sequence is 15 residues long. V shed 7 bases and J 5 bases; nucleotides not matched to a gene: 7. The CDR3 protein is CASTPGQGAEDTQYF. CDR3 bases: TGTGCCAGCACACCGGGACAGGGGGCCGAAGATACGCAGTATTTT. The full variable domain, rest sourced from reference TRBV7-9 and TRBJ2-3, is DTGVSQNPRHKITKRGQNVTFRCDPISEHNRLYWYRQTLGQGPEFLTYFQNEAQLEKSRLLSDRFSAERPKGSFSTLEIQRTEQGDSAMYLCASTPGQGAEDTQYFGPGTRLTVL.